This T cell receptor beta chain derives from a study of shared clonotypes between healthy human individuals. The germline CDR1 and CDR2 sequences are SGHKS and YYEKEE (reference sequence). V was cut by 4 bases and J by 0 bases, with 14 bases left in between. The CDR3 has 15 residues. The data were produced by immunoSEQ multiplex PCR, yet TCRdb's version contains in-frame clones alone and is incomplete. The data show 150,000 to 200,000 clones, around 93% seen once. The chain combines TRBV5-5 with TRBJ2-7; TRBD2 is a possible D gene (5 bases). The clonotype comes from a woman between 25 and 40 years old in good health. The source material was naive CD4+ T cells sorted from blood. The sample's subset: CD45RA+ positively selected. Here the CDR3 reads CASSPEDGVSYEQYF. The CDR3 DNA reads as TGTGCCAGCAGCCCGGAGGACGGAGTCTCCTACGAGCAGTACTTC.